Sequencing of this T cell receptor beta chain was carried out in a study of chemoradiotherapy in HPV16-positive cancers. Overall study context: Candidate HPV-specific T-cell clones and common TCR motifs came from functional assays in a couple of HPV16-positive patients. Study results and caveats: Non-HPV-specific T cells did not expand in tumors during treatment, whereas candidate HPV-specific clones and E7-related motifs did. Only a couple of HPV16-positive patients supplied the functional HPV-specificity definition.

The repertoire was sequenced with immunoSEQ multiplex PCR; TCRdb's copy has only in-frame clones and lacks some. The sample comprises about 19,000 clones, approximately 80% of which are singletons, and around 3.7% rests with the top ten. Repertoires were sampled repeatedly during chemoradiotherapy. V was trimmed by 1 base and J by 0 bases, leaving 8 bases between them. The CDR3 covers 15 residues. Germline V gives CDR1 SGHTA, CDR2 FQGNSA. Notes on this clone: The antigen remains unidentified.

This TCR was sampled from a human donor with HPV-associated anogenital cancer. The chain links TRBV7-2 to TRBJ2-3; D ambiguous. Here the sequenced sample was blood, taken from a patient who underwent chemoradiotherapy. The CDR3 loop is CASSLVVRSTDTQYF. The CDR3 nucleotides are TGTGCCAGCAGCTTAGTTGTCCGTAGCACAGATACGCAGTATTTT.